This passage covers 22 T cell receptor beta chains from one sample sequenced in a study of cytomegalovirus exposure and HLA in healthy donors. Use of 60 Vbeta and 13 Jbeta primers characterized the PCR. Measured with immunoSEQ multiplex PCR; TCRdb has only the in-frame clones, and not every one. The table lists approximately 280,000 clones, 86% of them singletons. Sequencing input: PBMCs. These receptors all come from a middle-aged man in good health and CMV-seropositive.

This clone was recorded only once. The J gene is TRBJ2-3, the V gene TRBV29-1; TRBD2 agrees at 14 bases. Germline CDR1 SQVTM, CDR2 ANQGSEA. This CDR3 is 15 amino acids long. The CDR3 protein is CSAGTSGSIGYAQYF. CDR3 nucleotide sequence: TGCAGTGCCGGGACTAGCGGGAGCATAGGTTATGCGCAGTATTTT.

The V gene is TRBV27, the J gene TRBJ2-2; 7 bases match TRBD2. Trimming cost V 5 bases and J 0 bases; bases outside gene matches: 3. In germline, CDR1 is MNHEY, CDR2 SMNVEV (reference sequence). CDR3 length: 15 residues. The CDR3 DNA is TGTGCCAGCAGTACAAGCGGGGCGAACACCGGGGAGCTGTTTTTT. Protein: CASSTSGANTGELFF.

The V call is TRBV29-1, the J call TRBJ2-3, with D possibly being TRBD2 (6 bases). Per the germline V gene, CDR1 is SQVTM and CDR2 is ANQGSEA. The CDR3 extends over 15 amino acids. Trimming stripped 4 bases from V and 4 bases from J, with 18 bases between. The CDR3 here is CSVAGTLLGADTQYF. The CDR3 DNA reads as TGCAGCGTTGCAGGGACTCTTTTAGGCGCAGATACGCAGTATTTT.

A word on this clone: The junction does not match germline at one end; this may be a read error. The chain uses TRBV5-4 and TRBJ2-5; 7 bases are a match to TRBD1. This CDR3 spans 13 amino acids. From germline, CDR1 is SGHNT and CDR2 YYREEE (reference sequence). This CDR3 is CASATGYQGTQYF. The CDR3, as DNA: TGTGCCAGCGCGACAGGGTACCAAGGGACCCAGTACTTC.

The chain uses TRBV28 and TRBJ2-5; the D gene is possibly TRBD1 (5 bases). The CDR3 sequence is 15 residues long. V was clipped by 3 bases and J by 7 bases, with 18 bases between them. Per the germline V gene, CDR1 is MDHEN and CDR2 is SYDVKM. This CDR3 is CASSFAGSIVGTQYF. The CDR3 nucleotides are TGTGCCAGCAGTTTTGCAGGGTCTATAGTCGGGACCCAGTACTTC.

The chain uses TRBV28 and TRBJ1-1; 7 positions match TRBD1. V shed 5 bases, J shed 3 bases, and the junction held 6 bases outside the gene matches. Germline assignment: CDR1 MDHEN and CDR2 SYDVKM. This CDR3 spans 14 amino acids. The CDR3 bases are TGTGCCAGCAGTCCGACAGGGTTGGACACTGAAGCTTTCTTT. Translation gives CASSPTGLDTEAFF.

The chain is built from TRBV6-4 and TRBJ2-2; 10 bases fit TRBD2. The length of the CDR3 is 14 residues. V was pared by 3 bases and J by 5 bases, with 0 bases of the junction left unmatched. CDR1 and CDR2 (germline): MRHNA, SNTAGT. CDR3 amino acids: CASSELAGTGELFF. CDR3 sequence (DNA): TGTGCCAGCAGTGAACTAGCGGGGACCGGGGAGCTGTTTTTT.

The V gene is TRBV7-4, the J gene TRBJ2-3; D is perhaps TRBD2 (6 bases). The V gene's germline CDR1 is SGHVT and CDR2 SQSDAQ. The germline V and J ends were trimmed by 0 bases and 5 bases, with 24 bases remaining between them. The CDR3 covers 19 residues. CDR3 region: CASSLAGETRVSFIDTQYF. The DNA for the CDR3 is TGTGCCAGCAGCTTAGCTGGGGAGACTAGGGTTAGTTTTATAGATACGCAGTATTTT.

The CDR3 region is CASSLEGQSSYEQYF. The CDR3 nucleotides are TGCGCCAGCAGCTTGGAGGGACAAAGCTCCTACGAGCAGTACTTC. The chain has TRBV5-1 and TRBJ2-7; D perhaps matches TRBD1 (6 bases). With 0 bases removed from V and 0 bases from J, the gap between germline ends came to 10 bases. Germline V gene lookup returns CDR1 SGHRS and CDR2 YFSETQ. The CDR3 spans 15 residues. Complete variable domain (other parts from reference TRBV5-1 and TRBJ2-7): KAGVTQTPRYLIKTRGQQVTLSCSPISGHRSVSWYQQTPGQGLQFLFEYFSETQRNKGNFPGRFSGRQFSNSRSEMNVSTLELGDSALYLCASSLEGQSSYEQYFGPGTRLTVT.

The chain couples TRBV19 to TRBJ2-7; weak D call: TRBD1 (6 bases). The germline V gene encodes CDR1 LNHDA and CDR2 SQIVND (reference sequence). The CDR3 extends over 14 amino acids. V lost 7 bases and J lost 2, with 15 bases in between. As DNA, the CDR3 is TGTGCCAGTAATCCGGGACACCGCCCCTACGAGCAGTACTTC. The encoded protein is CASNPGHRPYEQYF.

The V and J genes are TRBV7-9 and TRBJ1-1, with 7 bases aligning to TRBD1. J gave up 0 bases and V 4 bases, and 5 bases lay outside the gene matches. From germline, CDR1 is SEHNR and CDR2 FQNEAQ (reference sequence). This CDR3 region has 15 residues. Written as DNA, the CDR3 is TGTGCCAGCAGCTCCCGGGACAGTTTGAACACTGAAGCTTTCTTT. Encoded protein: CASSSRDSLNTEAFF.

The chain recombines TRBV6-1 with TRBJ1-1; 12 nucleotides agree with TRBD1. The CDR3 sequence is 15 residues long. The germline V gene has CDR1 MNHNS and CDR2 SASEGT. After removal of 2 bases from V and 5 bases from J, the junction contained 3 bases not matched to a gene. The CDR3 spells CASSEWDRGRTEAFF. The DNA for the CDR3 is TGTGCCAGCAGTGAATGGGACAGGGGGCGTACTGAAGCTTTCTTT.

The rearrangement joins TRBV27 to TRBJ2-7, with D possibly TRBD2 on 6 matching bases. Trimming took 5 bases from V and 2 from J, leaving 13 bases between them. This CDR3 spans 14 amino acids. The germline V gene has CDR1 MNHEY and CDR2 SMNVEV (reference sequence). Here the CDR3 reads CASSPSGSAYEQYF. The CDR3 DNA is TGTGCCAGCAGTCCGAGCGGGTCCGCCTACGAGCAGTACTTC.

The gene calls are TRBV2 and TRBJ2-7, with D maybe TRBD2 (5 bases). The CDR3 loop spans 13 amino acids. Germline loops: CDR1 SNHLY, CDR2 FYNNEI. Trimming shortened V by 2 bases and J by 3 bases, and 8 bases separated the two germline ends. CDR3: CASSEQRDYEQYF. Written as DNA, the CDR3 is TGTGCCAGCAGTGAACAGAGGGACTACGAGCAGTACTTC.

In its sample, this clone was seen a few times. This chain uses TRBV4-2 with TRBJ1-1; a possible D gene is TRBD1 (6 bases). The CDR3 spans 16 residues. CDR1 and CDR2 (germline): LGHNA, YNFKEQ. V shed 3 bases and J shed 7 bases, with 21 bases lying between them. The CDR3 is CASSHGSWTDTFEAFF. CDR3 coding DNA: TGTGCCAGCAGCCATGGATCCTGGACAGACACCTTTGAAGCTTTCTTT.

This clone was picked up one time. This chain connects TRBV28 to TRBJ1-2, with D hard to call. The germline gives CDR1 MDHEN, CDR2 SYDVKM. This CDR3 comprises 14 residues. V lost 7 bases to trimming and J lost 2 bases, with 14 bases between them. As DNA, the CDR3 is TGTGCCAGCAAGCAATTACAGTGGAACTATGGCTACACCTTC. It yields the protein CASKQLQWNYGYTF.

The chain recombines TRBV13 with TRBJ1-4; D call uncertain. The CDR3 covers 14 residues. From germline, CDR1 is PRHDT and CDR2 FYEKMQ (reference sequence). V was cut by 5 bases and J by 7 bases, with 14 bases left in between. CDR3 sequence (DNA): TGTGCCAGCAGCGGGCTTGGATACCCTGAAAAACTGTTTTTT. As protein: CASSGLGYPEKLFF.

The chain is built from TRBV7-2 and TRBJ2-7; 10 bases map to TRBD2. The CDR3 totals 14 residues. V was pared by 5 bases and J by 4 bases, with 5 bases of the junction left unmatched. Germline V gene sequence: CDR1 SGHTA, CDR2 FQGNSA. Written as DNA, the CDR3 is TGTGCCAGCAGCCGGACTAGCGGATATTACGAGCAGTACTTC. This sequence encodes CASSRTSGYYEQYF. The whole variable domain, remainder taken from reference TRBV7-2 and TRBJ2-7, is GAGVSQSPSNKVTEKGKDVELRCDPISGHTALYWYRQSLGQGLEFLIYFQGNSAPDKSGLPSDRFSAERTGGSVSTLTIQRTQQEDSAVYLCASSRTSGYYEQYFGPGTRLTVT.

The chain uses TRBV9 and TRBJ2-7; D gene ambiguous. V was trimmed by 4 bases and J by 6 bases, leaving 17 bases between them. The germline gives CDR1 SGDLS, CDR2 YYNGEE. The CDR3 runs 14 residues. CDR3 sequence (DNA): TGTGCCAGCAGCCCCGCCCCCTACTTTCCCGAGCAGTACTTC. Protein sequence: CASSPAPYFPEQYF.

The CDR3 DNA follows: TGTGCCAGCAGCTTAGCCATCGCAGATTACACCTTC. Translated: CASSLAIADYTF. This chain links TRBV7-2 with TRBJ1-2; no definite D call. V was clipped by 0 bases and J by 11 bases, with 10 bases between them. The CDR3 contains 12 residues. Per germline, CDR1 SGHTA and CDR2 FQGNSA.

CDR3 sequence reads: CASSSGLPRSNEQFF. CDR3 nucleotides: TGTGCCAGCAGTTCGGGACTGCCTCGATCCAATGAGCAGTTCTTC. The chain employs TRBV28 and TRBJ2-1; maybe TRBD2 (6 bases). V dropped 4 bases and J dropped 6 bases, with 16 bases sitting between them. CDR1 is MDHEN, CDR2 SYDVKM, per germline. The CDR3 length is 15 residues.

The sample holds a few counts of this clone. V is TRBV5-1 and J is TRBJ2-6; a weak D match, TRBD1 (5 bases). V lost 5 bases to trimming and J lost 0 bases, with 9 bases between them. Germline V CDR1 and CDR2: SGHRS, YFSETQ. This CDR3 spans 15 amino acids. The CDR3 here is CASSHQGSGANVLTF. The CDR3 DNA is TGCGCCAGCAGTCATCAGGGCTCTGGGGCCAACGTCCTGACTTTC. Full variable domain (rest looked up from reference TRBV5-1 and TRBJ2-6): KAGVTQTPRYLIKTRGQQVTLSCSPISGHRSVSWYQQTPGQGLQFLFEYFSETQRNKGNFPGRFSGRQFSNSRSEMNVSTLELGDSALYLCASSHQGSGANVLTFGAGSRLTVL.